This T cell receptor beta chain was recorded in a study of early T cells in non-severe SARS-CoV-2 infection. MiXCR was run by TCRdb on the 5' RACE reads, yielding one entry per CDR3 protein. The table includes about 92,000 distinct CDR3 sequences, around a sixth detected once. The germline CDR1 and CDR2 sequences are MRHNA and SNTAGT. CDR3 size: 16 residues. V gave up 6 bases and J gave up 0 bases; unmatched junction bases: 3. The sequencing sample was made of whole blood. The receptor comes from an adult who was a healthcare worker with PCR-confirmed SARS-CoV-2 infection or an uninfected control (not recorded which). The rearrangement joins TRBV6-4 to TRBJ2-3; 13 positions agree with TRBD2. CDR3 DNA sequence: TGTGCCAGCAGCAGGACTAGCGGGAGTAGCACAGATACGCAGTATTTT. This encodes CASSRTSGSSTDTQYF.